Presented here are 23 T cell receptor beta chains from one specimen sequenced in a study of tumor-infiltrating lymphocytes in localized non-small cell lung cancer. Produced via immunoSEQ multiplex PCR; TCRdb's table is partial and in-frame only. The table records more than 5,500 clones, around 68% of them present only once. The sequenced sample was lung tumor tissue. These receptors all stem from a human donor with non-small cell lung cancer.

As for this clone: Different DNA sequences within this sample yield the same CDR3. J is TRBJ2-2 and V is TRBV7-9, with 7 bases aligning to TRBD2. This CDR3 has 14 residues. Germline trimming cut 5 bases from V and 4 bases from J; bases unmatched to any gene: 4. Germline V lookup: CDR1 SEHNR, CDR2 FQNEAQ (reference sequence). CDR3: CASSPGLTTGELFF. The CDR3 DNA sequence: TGTGCCAGCAGCCCGGGACTAACCACCGGGGAGCTGTTTTTT.

DNA for the CDR3: TGTGCCAGCAGTCAGGGACAGGGATGGGGGCAGTACTTC. Protein: CASSQGQGWGQYF. The V and J genes are TRBV2 and TRBJ2-7; 9 bases are shared with TRBD1. The CDR3 is 13 residues long. V dropped 5 bases and J dropped 9; count of bases not matched to a gene: 8. Germline-derived CDR1 and CDR2 are SNHLY and FYNNEI. The variable domain in full, completed from reference TRBV2 and TRBJ2-7, reads EPEVTQTPSHQVTQMGQEVILRCVPISNHLYFYWYRQILGQKVEFLVSFYNNEISEKSEIFDDQFSVERPDGSNFTLKIRSTKLEDSAMYFCASSQGQGWGQYFGPGTRLTVT.

The rearrangement uses TRBV28 and TRBJ1-2; D is unclear. CDR1 is MDHEN and CDR2 is SYDVKM in the germline V gene. This CDR3 has 14 residues. V dropped 7 bases and J dropped 7 bases, with 19 bases sitting between them. The CDR3 loop reads CASTLGKGDGGYTF. The CDR3 region has the DNA TGTGCCAGCACCCTGGGCAAGGGAGATGGTGGCTACACCTTC.

This rearrangement joins TRBV2 to TRBJ2-7, with D unclear. Germline loops: CDR1 SNHLY, CDR2 FYNNEI. The CDR3 is 13 amino acids. With 4 bases removed from V and 9 bases from J, the gap between germline ends came to 16 bases. The DNA of the CDR3 is TGTGCCAGCAGTGTGTTGGACGGCCCCAGGCAGTACTTC. This translates into CASSVLDGPRQYF.

The chain links TRBV6-6 to TRBJ2-1; 8 nucleotides align to TRBD2. Germline CDR1 reads MNHNY; CDR2 reads SVGAGI (reference sequence). The CDR3 length is 16 residues. The ends lost 0 bases at V and 2 bases at J; junction bases unmatched: 3. The CDR3 loop is CASSYSRGGAYNEQFF. The CDR3, as DNA: TGTGCCAGCAGTTACTCCCGGGGGGGCGCCTACAATGAGCAGTTCTTC.

The chain employs TRBV4-2 and TRBJ2-7, with D uncertain. The CDR3 has 13 amino acids. CDR1 and CDR2 from the germline V gene are LGHNA and YNFKEQ. Trimming removed 0 bases at V and 3 bases at J, with 6 bases between. The CDR3 nucleotides read TGTGCCAGCAGCCAAGAGGTCGGCTACGAGCAGTACTTC. Protein: CASSQEVGYEQYF.

CDR3 DNA sequence: TGTGCCAGCAGTGCCACTGGTCTCGTCGGGGAGCTGTTTTTT. It is translated as CASSATGLVGELFF. The gene calls are TRBV2 and TRBJ2-2; D ambiguous. In germline, CDR1 is SNHLY, CDR2 FYNNEI. The length of the CDR3 is 14 residues. Trimming removed 4 bases at V and 7 bases at J, with 13 bases between.

The J gene is TRBJ2-3, the V gene TRBV7-3, with D perhaps given as TRBD1 or TRBD2 (5 bases each). The CDR3 spans 13 residues. Trimming took off 1 base at V and 9 bases at J, with 11 bases between the two ends. Germline V gives CDR1 SGHTA, CDR2 FQGTGA. CDR3 sequence reads: CASSLSGGRTQYF. CDR3 DNA sequence: TGTGCCAGCAGCTTAAGTGGGGGAAGGACGCAGTATTTT.

This clone was observed a few times. The CDR3 sequence: CASSHVLAGGVREQFF. For the CDR3, the DNA is TGTGCCAGCAGCCACGTGCTAGCGGGGGGCGTCCGTGAGCAGTTCTTC. This chain joins TRBV4-2 and TRBJ2-1; 11 nucleotides match TRBD2. V lost 3 bases, J lost 9 bases, and 10 bases stayed unmatched. The CDR3 is 16 amino acids. Germline V gives CDR1 LGHNA, CDR2 YNFKEQ.

This chain links TRBV29-1 with TRBJ2-7; D ambiguous. The V gene lost 5 bases and the J gene lost 1 base, with 3 bases spanning the gap. This CDR3 region has 10 residues. CDR1 SQVTM and CDR2 ANQGSEA come from the germline V gene. This CDR3 is CSVLSYEQYF. The CDR3 DNA sequence: TGCAGCGTTTTGTCCTACGAGCAGTACTTC.

The chain couples TRBV6-1 to TRBJ1-1; D gene ambiguous. Trimming cost V 4 bases and J 2 bases, with 11 bases left between them. The CDR3 length is 14 residues. From germline, CDR1 is MNHNS and CDR2 SASEGT. CDR3: CASSAYTHNTEAFF. CDR3 nucleotides: TGTGCCAGCAGTGCCTACACCCACAACACTGAAGCTTTCTTT.

V usage is TRBV6-5 and J usage is TRBJ2-7; D not certain. The germline V gene encodes CDR1 MNHEY and CDR2 SVGAGI. The V end was cut by 6 bases, the J end by 3 bases, with 9 bases between. The CDR3 loop spans 12 amino acids. The CDR3 sequence: CASRAVVYEQYF. The CDR3 DNA reads TGTGCCAGCAGGGCCGTGGTCTACGAGCAGTACTTC.

The gene calls are TRBV11-2 and TRBJ2-6; D not certain. This CDR3 is 17 amino acids long. CDR1 SGHAT and CDR2 FQNNGV come from the germline V gene. V dropped 3 bases and J dropped 0 bases, with 12 bases sitting between them. The CDR3 region has the DNA TGTGCCAGCAGCTTCTCCGGCGGAAGCTCTGGGGCCAACGTCCTGACTTTC. Protein sequence: CASSFSGGSSGANVLTF. The variable domain in full, completed from reference TRBV11-2 and TRBJ2-6, reads EAGVAQSPRYKIIEKRQSVAFWCNPISGHATLYWYQQILGQGPKLLIQFQNNGVVDDSQLPKDRFSAERLKGVDSTLKIQPAKLEDSAVYLCASSFSGGSSGANVLTFGAGSRLTVL.

This clone has just a few counts. The V and J genes are TRBV19 and TRBJ1-5; D is ambiguous. Looked up from germline, CDR1 is LNHDA and CDR2 is SQIVND (reference sequence). Deletions cut 6 bases from V and 4 bases from J, with 10 bases between. The CDR3 runs 13 residues. CDR3 nucleotides: TGTGCCAGTAGACTCGCGTGGAATCAGCCCCAGCATTTT. It specifies CASRLAWNQPQHF.

The gene calls are TRBV2 and TRBJ2-3, with TRBD2 identical over 8 bases. Germline CDR1 SNHLY, CDR2 FYNNEI. After removal of 3 bases from V and 3 bases from J, the junction contained 8 bases not matched to a gene. The CDR3 sequence is 16 residues long. This CDR3 reads CASSDYSGARTDTQYF. The CDR3 nucleotides read TGTGCCAGCAGTGATTATAGCGGGGCGAGGACAGATACGCAGTATTTT.

The V gene is TRBV6-6, the J gene TRBJ2-3; D not certain. Germline CDR1 and CDR2: MNHNY and SVGAGI (reference sequence). V was trimmed by 2 bases and J by 6 bases, leaving 3 bases between them. The CDR3 length is 11 residues. The CDR3 DNA reads TGTGCCAGCAGTTACGGTGATACGCAGTATTTT. Its protein is CASSYGDTQYF.

This clone is medium-sized (0.01 to 0.1%) in the sample. V is TRBV5-1 and J is TRBJ1-6; a weak D match, TRBD1 (5 bases). Trimming took off 5 bases at V and 6 bases at J, with 15 bases between the two ends. Germline V lookup: CDR1 SGHRS, CDR2 YFSETQ. This CDR3 region has 15 residues. CDR3 amino acids: CASRWGTYANSPLHF. The CDR3 coding sequence is TGCGCCAGCAGGTGGGGGACTTATGCTAATTCACCCCTCCACTTT. The full variable domain, its missing parts supplied by reference TRBV5-1 and TRBJ1-6, is KAGVTQTPRYLIKTRGQQVTLSCSPISGHRSVSWYQQTPGQGLQFLFEYFSETQRNKGNFPGRFSGRQFSNSRSEMNVSTLELGDSALYLCASRWGTYANSPLHFGNGTRLTVT.

This clone has a handful of counts. The chain links TRBV15 to TRBJ1-6; D unresolved. Trimming left V 0 bases short and J 0 bases short, with 3 bases between. The CDR3 contains 15 residues. Germline lookup yields CDR1 LNHNV and CDR2 YYDKDF (reference sequence). The CDR3 DNA is TGTGCCACCAGCAGAGACAGCTCCTATAATTCACCCCTCCACTTT. Encoded protein: CATSRDSSYNSPLHF. Full variable domain (remainder filled in from reference TRBV15 and TRBJ1-6): DAMVIQNPRYQVTQFGKPVTLSCSQTLNHNVMYWYQQKSSQAPKLLFHYYDKDFNNEADTPDNFQSRRPNTSFCFLDIRSPGLGDTAMYLCATSRDSSYNSPLHFGNGTRLTVT.

This sequence joins TRBV7-9 and TRBJ1-5, with D unclear. The CDR3 consists of 14 residues. V lost 3 bases and J 0 bases, leaving 6 bases between the germline ends. The germline V gene encodes CDR1 SEHNR and CDR2 FQNEAQ (reference sequence). CDR3 sequence: CASSFSNSNQPQHF. CDR3 nucleotides: TGTGCCAGCAGCTTCTCCAATAGCAATCAGCCCCAGCATTTT.

This clone was seen only a few times. The chain carries TRBV10-2 and TRBJ1-2, with 8 bases identical to TRBD1. V trimming: 5 bases; J trimming: 4 bases; junction bases outside the gene matches: 3. Germline V CDR1 and CDR2: WSHSY, SAAADI. The CDR3 extends over 13 amino acids. The CDR3: CASSRTGGYGYTF. CDR3 DNA: TGCGCCAGCAGTCGTACAGGGGGCTATGGCTACACCTTC.

The rearrangement uses TRBV19 and TRBJ1-1; the D gene is possibly TRBD1 (5 bases). V lost 6 bases and J lost 4, with 12 bases in between. Germline assignment: CDR1 LNHDA and CDR2 SQIVND (reference sequence). The CDR3 loop spans 13 amino acids. The CDR3 reads CASRHGRGTEAFF. Here the CDR3 DNA reads TGTGCCAGTAGGCATGGGAGGGGCACTGAAGCTTTCTTT.

CDR3 sequence reads: CASGDPLEAFF. In DNA form, the CDR3 reads TGTGCCTCTGGGGACCCCCTTGAAGCTTTCTTT. The chain carries TRBV30 and TRBJ1-1; maybe TRBD1 (5 bases). The CDR3 has 11 residues. With 7 bases removed from V and 7 bases from J, the gap between germline ends came to 13 bases. Germline V gives CDR1 GTSNPN, CDR2 SVGIG (reference sequence).

This clone showed up just once. V is TRBV2 and J is TRBJ2-3; tentative D call: TRBD1 (5 bases). V lost 8 bases and J 6 bases, leaving 12 bases between the germline ends. This CDR3 has 12 amino acids. Germline CDR1 and CDR2: SNHLY and FYNNEI. CDR3 sequence: CASGVGPDTQYF. The CDR3 nucleotides read TGTGCCAGCGGGGTGGGGCCCGATACGCAGTATTTT.